This T cell receptor (beta chain) came from a study of cytomegalovirus exposure and HLA in healthy donors. The PCR had 60 Vbeta and 13 Jbeta primers. Repertoires were generated with immunoSEQ multiplex PCR, while TCRdb's copy carries only in-frame clones and drops some. The table lists some 120,000 clones, roughly four fifths of them singletons. Likely unrecorded immune exposures existed in these nominally healthy donors. About this clone: Its antigen is not identified.

V gave up 3 bases and J gave up 4 bases, with 6 bases separating them. CDR1 is DFQATT, CDR2 SNEGSKA, per germline (reference sequence). The CDR3 covers 11 residues. Study observations and caveats: One later analysis reportedly identified an Asian-associated ancestry cluster that showed fewer N-insertions than the approximately 670-donor mean. The listing of 150 or so TCR beta chains classed them as cytomegalovirus-associated. Presence/absence analyses assumed roughly uniform sequencing depth across donors, which may not hold.

The TCR comes from a man younger than 35 in good health and CMV-seronegative. The rearrangement joins TRBV20-1 to TRBJ1-1, with a possible D match to TRBD1 (6 bases). Sample: PBMCs. CDR3 nucleotide sequence: TGCAGTGCTAGGGGGGCCACTGAAGCTTTCTTT. This gives the protein CSARGATEAFF.